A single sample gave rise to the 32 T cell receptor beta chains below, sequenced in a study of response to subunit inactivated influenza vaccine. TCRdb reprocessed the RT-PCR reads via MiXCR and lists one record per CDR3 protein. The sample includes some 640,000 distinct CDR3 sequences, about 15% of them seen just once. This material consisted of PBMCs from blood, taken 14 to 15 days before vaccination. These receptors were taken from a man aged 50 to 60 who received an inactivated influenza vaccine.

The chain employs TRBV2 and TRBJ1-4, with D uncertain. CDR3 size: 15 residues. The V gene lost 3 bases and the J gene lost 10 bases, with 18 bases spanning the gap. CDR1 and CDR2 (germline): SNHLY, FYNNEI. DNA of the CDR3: TGTGCCAGCAGTGACGTTTTTGTAACGAGTGGAAAACTGTTTTTT. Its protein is CASSDVFVTSGKLFF.

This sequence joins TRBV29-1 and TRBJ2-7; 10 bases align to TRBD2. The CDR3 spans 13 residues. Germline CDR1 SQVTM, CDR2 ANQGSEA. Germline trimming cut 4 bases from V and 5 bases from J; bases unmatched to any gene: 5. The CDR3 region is CSVVLAGGHEQYF. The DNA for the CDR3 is TGCAGCGTTGTTTTAGCGGGGGGCCACGAGCAGTACTTC.

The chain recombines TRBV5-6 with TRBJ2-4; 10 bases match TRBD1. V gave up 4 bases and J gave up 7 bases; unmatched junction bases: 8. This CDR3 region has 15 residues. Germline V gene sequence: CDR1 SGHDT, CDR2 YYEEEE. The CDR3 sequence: CASSLVRGQGNIQYF. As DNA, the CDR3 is TGTGCCAGCAGCCTGGTTCGGGGACAGGGGAACATTCAGTACTTC.

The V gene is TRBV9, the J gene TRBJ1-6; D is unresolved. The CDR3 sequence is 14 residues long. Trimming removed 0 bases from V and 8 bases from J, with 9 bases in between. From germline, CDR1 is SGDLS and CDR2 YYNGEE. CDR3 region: CASSVATGDSPLHF. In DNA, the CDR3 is TGTGCCAGCAGCGTAGCTACTGGGGATTCACCCCTCCACTTT.

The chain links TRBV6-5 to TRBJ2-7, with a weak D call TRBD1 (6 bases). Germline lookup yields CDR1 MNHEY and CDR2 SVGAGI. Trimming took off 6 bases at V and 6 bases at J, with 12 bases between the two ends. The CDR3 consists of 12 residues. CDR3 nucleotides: TGTGCCAGCAGCACCACAGGGCGCGAGCAGTACTTC. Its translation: CASSTTGREQYF.

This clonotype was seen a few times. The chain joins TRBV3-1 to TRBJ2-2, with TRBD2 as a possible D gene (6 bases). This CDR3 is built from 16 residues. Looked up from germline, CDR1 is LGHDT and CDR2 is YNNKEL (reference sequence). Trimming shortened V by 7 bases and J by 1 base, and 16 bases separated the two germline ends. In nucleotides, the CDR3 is TGTGCCAGCACTAAATCGGGACTGGGGAACACCGGGGAGCTGTTTTTT. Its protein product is CASTKSGLGNTGELFF.

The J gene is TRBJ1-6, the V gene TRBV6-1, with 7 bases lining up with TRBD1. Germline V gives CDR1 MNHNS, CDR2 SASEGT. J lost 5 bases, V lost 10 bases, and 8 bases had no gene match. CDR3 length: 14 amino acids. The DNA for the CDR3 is TGTGCCACTGTTTCCGGGACAGATAATTCACCCCTCCACTTT. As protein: CATVSGTDNSPLHF.

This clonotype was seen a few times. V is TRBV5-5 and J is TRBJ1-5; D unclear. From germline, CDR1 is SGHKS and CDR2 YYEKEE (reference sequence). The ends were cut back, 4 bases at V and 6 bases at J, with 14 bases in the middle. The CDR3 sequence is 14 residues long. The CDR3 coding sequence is TGTGCCAGCAGCCGGATCGCAGGAAGTCAGCCCCAGCATTTT. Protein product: CASSRIAGSQPQHF.

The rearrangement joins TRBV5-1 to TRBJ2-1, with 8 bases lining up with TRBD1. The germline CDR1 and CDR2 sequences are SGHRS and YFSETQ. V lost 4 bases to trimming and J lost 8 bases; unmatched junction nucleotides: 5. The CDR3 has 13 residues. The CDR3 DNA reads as TGCGCCAGCAGCCCCGGACAGGGAGATGAGCAGTTCTTC. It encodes CASSPGQGDEQFF. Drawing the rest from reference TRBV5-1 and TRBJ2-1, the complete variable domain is KAGVTQTPRYLIKTRGQQVTLSCSPISGHRSVSWYQQTPGQGLQFLFEYFSETQRNKGNFPGRFSGRQFSNSRSEMNVSTLELGDSALYLCASSPGQGDEQFFGPGTRLTVL.

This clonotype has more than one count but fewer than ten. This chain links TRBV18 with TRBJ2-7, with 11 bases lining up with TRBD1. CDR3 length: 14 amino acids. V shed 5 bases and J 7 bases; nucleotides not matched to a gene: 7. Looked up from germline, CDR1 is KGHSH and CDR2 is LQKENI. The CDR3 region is CASSVTGTGGEQYF. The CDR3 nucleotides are TGTGCCAGCTCAGTTACCGGGACAGGGGGAGAGCAGTACTTC.

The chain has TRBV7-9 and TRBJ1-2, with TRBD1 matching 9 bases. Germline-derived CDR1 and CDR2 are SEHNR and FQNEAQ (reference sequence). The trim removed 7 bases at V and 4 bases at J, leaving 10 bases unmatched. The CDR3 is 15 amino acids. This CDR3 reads CASNLGTGRVYGYTF. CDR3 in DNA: TGTGCCAGCAACCTCGGGACAGGGCGGGTCTATGGCTACACCTTC.

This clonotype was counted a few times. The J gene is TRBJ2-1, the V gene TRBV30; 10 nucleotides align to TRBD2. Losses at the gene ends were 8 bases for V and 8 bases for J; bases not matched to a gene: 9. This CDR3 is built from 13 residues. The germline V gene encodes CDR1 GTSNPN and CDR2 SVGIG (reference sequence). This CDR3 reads CAGGLAAWYEQFF. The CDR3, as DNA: TGTGCCGGTGGACTAGCGGCTTGGTATGAGCAGTTCTTC.

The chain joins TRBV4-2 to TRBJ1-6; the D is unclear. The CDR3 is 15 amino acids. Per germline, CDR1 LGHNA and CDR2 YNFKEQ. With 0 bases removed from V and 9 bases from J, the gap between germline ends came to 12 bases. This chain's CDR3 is CASSQDLSSSSPLHF. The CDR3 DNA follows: TGTGCCAGCAGCCAAGATCTCAGCAGTAGTTCACCCCTCCACTTT.

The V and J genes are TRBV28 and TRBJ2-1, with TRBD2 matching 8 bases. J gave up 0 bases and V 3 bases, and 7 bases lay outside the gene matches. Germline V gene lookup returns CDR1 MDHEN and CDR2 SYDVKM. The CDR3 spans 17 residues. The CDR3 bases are TGTGCCAGCAGTTTTTCGGGACTAGTCAGCTCCTACAATGAGCAGTTCTTC. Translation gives CASSFSGLVSSYNEQFF.

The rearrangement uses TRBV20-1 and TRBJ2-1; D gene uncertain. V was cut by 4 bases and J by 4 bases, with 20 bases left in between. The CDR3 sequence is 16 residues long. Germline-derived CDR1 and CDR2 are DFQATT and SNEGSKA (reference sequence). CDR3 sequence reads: CSAISVIYPGYNEQFF. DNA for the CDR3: TGCAGTGCTATTAGTGTTATCTATCCGGGTTACAATGAGCAGTTCTTC.

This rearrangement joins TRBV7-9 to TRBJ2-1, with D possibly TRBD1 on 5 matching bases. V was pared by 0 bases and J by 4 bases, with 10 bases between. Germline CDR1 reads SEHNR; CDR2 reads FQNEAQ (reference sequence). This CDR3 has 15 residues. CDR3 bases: TGTGCCAGCAGCTTAGCCAGTAGGACATACAATGAGCAGTTCTTC. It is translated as CASSLASRTYNEQFF.

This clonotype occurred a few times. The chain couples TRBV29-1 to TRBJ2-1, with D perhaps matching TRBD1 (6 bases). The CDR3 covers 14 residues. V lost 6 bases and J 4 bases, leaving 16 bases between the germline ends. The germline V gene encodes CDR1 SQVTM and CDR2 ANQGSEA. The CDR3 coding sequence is TGCAGCGTACCGGGACACGTTATTTACAATGAGCAGTTCTTC. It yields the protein CSVPGHVIYNEQFF.

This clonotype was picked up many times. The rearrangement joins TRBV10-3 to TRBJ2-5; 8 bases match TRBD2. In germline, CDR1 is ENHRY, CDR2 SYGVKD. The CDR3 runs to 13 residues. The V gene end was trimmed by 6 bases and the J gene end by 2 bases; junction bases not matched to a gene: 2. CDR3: CAIRIAGQETQYF. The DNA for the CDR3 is TGTGCCATCAGAATAGCGGGACAAGAGACCCAGTACTTC.

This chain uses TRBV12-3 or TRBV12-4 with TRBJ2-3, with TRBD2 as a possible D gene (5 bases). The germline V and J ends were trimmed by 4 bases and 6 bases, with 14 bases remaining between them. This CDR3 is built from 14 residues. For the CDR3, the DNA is TGTGCCAGCAGTTCGCTAGCAAGGTTCGATACGCAGTATTTT. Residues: CASSSLARFDTQYF.

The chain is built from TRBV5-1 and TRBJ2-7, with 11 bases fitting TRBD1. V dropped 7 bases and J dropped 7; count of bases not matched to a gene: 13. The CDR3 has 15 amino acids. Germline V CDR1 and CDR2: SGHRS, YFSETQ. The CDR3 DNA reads TGCGCCAGCCGGCCCTCGGGACAGGGGGAACGTGAGCAGTACTTC. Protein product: CASRPSGQGEREQYF.

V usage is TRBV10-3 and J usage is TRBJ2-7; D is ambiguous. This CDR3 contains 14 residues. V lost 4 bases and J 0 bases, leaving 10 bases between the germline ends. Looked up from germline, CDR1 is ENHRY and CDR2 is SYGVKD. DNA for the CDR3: TGTGCCATCAGTGCTGGCGGAGACTCCTACGAGCAGTACTTC. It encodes CAISAGGDSYEQYF.

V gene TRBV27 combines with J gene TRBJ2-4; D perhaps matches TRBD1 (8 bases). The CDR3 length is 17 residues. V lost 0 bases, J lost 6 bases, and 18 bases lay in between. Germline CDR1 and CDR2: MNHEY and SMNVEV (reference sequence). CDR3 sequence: CASSLSPPTGGGNIQYF. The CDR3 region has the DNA TGTGCCAGCAGTTTATCTCCCCCCACAGGGGGGGGAAACATTCAGTACTTC.

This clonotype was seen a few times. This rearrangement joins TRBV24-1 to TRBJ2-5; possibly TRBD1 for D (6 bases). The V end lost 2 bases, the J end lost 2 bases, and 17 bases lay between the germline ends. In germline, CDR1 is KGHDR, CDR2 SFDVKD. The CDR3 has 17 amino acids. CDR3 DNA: TGTGCCACCAGTGATTCCGTCAGGGGCCGTATACAAGAGACCCAGTACTTC. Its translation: CATSDSVRGRIQETQYF.

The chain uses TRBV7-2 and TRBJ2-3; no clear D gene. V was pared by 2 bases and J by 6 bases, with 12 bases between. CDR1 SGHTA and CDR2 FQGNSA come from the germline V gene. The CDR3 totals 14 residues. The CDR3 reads CASSLRRNSDTQYF. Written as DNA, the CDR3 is TGTGCCAGCAGCTTAAGGCGGAACTCGGATACGCAGTATTTT.

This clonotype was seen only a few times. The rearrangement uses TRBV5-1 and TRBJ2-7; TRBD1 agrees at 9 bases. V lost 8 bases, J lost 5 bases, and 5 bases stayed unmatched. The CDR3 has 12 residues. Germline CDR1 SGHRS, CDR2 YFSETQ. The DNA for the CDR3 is TGCGCCAGTACGGGACAGGGCGACGAGCAGTACTTC. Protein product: CASTGQGDEQYF.

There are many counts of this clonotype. The CDR3 here is CASWTPPNTGELFF. CDR3 DNA sequence: TGTGCCAGCTGGACCCCCCCCAACACCGGGGAGCTGTTTTTT. The gene calls are TRBV6-2 or TRBV6-3 and TRBJ2-2; no definite D call. This CDR3 has 14 amino acids. CDR1 MNHEY and CDR2 SVGEGT come from the germline V gene. Trimming cost V 8 bases and J 2 bases, with 12 bases left between them.

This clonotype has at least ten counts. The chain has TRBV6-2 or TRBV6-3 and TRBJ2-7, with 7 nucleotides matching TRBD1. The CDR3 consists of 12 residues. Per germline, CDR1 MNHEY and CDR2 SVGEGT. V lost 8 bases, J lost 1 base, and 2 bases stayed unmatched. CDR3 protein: CASLTGSYEQYF. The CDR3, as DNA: TGTGCCAGCCTGACAGGGTCCTACGAGCAGTACTTC.

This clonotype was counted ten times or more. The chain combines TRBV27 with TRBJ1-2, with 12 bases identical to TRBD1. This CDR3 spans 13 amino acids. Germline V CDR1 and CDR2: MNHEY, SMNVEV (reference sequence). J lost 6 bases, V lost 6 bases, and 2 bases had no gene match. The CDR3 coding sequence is TGTGCCAGCAGACGGGACAGGGGGCATGGCTACACCTTC. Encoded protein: CASRRDRGHGYTF.

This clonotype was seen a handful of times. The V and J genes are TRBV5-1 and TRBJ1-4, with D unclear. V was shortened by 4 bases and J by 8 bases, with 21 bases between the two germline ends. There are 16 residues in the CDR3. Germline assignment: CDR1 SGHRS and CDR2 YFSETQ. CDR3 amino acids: CASSLHPLEPGEKLFF. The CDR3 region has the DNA TGCGCCAGCAGCCTCCACCCCCTCGAACCTGGGGAAAAACTGTTTTTT.

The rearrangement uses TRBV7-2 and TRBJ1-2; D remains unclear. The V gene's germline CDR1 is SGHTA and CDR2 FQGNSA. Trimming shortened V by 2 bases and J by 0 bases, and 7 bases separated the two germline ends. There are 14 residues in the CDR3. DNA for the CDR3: TGTGCCAGCAGCTTAATGATGACTAACTATGGCTACACCTTC. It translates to CASSLMMTNYGYTF.

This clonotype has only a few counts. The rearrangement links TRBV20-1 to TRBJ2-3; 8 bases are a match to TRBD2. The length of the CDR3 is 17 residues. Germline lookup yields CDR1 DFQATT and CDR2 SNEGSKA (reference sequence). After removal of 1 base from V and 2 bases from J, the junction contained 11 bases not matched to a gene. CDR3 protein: CSARAGGGGPPTDTQYF. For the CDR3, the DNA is TGCAGTGCTAGAGCAGGTGGCGGGGGGCCTCCCACAGATACGCAGTATTTT.

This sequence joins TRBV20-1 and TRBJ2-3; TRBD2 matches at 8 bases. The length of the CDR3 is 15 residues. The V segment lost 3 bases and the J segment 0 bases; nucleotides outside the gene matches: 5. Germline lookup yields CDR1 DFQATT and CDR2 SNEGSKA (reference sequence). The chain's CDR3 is CSASGGVRSTDTQYF. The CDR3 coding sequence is TGCAGTGCTAGCGGGGGGGTGAGGAGCACAGATACGCAGTATTTT.